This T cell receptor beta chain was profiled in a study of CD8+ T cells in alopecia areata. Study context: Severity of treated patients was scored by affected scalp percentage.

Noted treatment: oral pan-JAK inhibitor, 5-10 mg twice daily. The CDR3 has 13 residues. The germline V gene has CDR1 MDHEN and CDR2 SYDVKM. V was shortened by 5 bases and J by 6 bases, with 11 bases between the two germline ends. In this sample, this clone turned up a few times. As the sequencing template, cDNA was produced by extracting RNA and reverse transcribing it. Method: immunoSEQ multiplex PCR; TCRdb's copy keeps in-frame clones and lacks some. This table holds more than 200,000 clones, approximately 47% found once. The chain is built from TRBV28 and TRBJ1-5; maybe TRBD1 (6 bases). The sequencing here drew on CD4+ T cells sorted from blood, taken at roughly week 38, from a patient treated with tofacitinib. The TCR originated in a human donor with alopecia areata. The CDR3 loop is CASSQTGIQPQHF. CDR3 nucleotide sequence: TGTGCCAGCAGTCAAACAGGGATTCAGCCCCAGCATTTT.